What follows are 27 T cell receptor beta chains derived from one specimen sequenced in a study of T cells after yellow fever vaccination. TCRdb recomputed calls from the 5' RACE reads with MiXCR, one row per CDR3 protein. The sample contains more than 110,000 distinct CDR3 sequences, about 6.2% of which appear only once. Sequences were derived from CD4+ T cells sorted from PBMCs, sampled 10 days after the yellow fever booster vaccination. The receptors stem from a man under 40 who received the YFV17D yellow fever vaccine.

The sample holds many counts of this clonotype. This sequence joins TRBV20-1 and TRBJ2-3, with unresolved D. This CDR3 spans 14 amino acids. V shed 1 base and J shed 1 base, with 9 bases lying between them. Germline V CDR1 and CDR2: DFQATT, SNEGSKA (reference sequence). CDR3 DNA sequence: TGCAGTGCTAGAGTGCCGCTAGGCACAGATACGCAGTATTTT. This encodes CSARVPLGTDTQYF.

This clonotype came up many times. The V and J genes are TRBV7-9 and TRBJ2-2; TRBD2 might be the D (6 bases). The CDR3 contains 18 residues. CDR1 and CDR2 from the germline V gene are SEHNR and FQNEAQ (reference sequence). Trimming took 2 bases from V and 0 from J, leaving 16 bases between them. For the CDR3, the DNA is TGTGCCAGCAGCTTAAGCGGAGGGCGGGTCGCGAACACCGGGGAGCTGTTTTTT. Amino acids: CASSLSGGRVANTGELFF.

This clonotype showed up many times. V and J are TRBV20-1 and TRBJ2-1, with D hard to call. Germline lookup yields CDR1 DFQATT and CDR2 SNEGSKA (reference sequence). This CDR3 has 13 residues. Trimming took off 0 bases at V and 5 bases at J, with 8 bases between the two ends. For the CDR3, the DNA is TGCAGTGCTAGAGAAGGCACGGACAATGAGCAGTTCTTC. Translation gives CSAREGTDNEQFF.

In this sample, this clonotype turned up many times. V gene TRBV15 combines with J gene TRBJ2-7, with D possibly matching TRBD2 (5 bases). Germline V lookup: CDR1 LNHNV, CDR2 YYDKDF (reference sequence). The length of the CDR3 is 13 residues. The ends were cut back, 0 bases at V and 5 bases at J, with 8 bases in the middle. CDR3 nucleotides: TGTGCCACCAGCAGAGATCGGGGTAACGAGCAGTACTTC. Its translation is CATSRDRGNEQYF.

This clonotype appeared many times. V is TRBV6-5 and J is TRBJ2-7; TRBD1 agrees at 8 bases. With V trimmed by 0 bases and J by 5 bases, 3 bases remained unmatched. This CDR3 is 14 amino acids long. Germline CDR1 reads MNHEY; CDR2 reads SVGAGI. In nucleotides, the CDR3 is TGTGCCAGCAGTTACTCCCAGGGGGCTCACGAGCAGTACTTC. Its translation: CASSYSQGAHEQYF.

V usage is TRBV5-1 and J usage is TRBJ2-4; TRBD1 agrees at 8 bases. The trim removed 4 bases at V and 8 bases at J, leaving 14 bases unmatched. The CDR3 loop spans 16 amino acids. CDR1 and CDR2 (germline): SGHRS, YFSETQ. The CDR3 DNA is TGCGCCAGCAGCCCACGACAGGGGTTTGGAACGGACATTCAGTACTTC. Protein sequence: CASSPRQGFGTDIQYF.

This clonotype was seen a few times. V is TRBV7-2 and J is TRBJ2-3, with TRBD2 matching over 9 bases. V shed 6 bases and J 6 bases; nucleotides not matched to a gene: 13. Germline V lookup: CDR1 SGHTA, CDR2 FQGNSA. CDR3 length equals 16 residues. CDR3 nucleotide sequence: TGTGCCAGCAGGGGTTATGGGACTAGCTCGTTGGATACGCAGTATTTT. Translated, it gives CASRGYGTSSLDTQYF.

This clonotype was seen repeatedly, ten times or more. This chain uses TRBV4-2 with TRBJ2-1; either TRBD1 or TRBD2 may fit D (5 bases each). Germline V gene data show CDR1 as LGHNA and CDR2 as YNFKEQ. This CDR3 has 14 residues. V was shortened by 0 bases and J by 11 bases, with 14 bases between the two germline ends. CDR3 sequence reads: CASSQDRGREKQFF. The CDR3, as DNA: TGTGCCAGCAGCCAAGATCGGGGCAGGGAAAAGCAGTTCTTC.

This clonotype was counted many times. The chain is built from TRBV5-1 and TRBJ2-1, with 12 bases fitting TRBD2. Germline assignment: CDR1 SGHRS and CDR2 YFSETQ. The CDR3 spans 15 residues. Trimming took 0 bases from V and 7 from J; bases not matched to a gene: 2. CDR3 sequence: CASSLALAGGNEQFF. The CDR3 coding sequence is TGCGCCAGCAGCTTGGCTCTAGCGGGAGGGAATGAGCAGTTCTTC.

This clonotype showed up many times. V is TRBV19 and J is TRBJ2-4, with D hard to call. CDR3 size: 14 residues. The ends were cut back, 3 bases at V and 1 base at J, with 7 bases in the middle. CDR1 LNHDA and CDR2 SQIVND come from the germline V gene (reference sequence). CDR3 sequence: CASSISVAKNIQYF. CDR3 DNA sequence: TGTGCCAGTAGTATCTCAGTGGCCAAAAACATTCAGTACTTC.

This clonotype was counted at least ten times. V gene TRBV20-1 combines with J gene TRBJ2-7; no clear D gene. The ends were cut back, 1 base at V and 7 bases at J, with 11 bases in the middle. CDR1 and CDR2 from the germline V gene are DFQATT and SNEGSKA (reference sequence). The CDR3 is 12 amino acids. The CDR3 here is CSARVNFREQYF. The CDR3 nucleotides are TGCAGTGCTAGAGTAAACTTCCGAGAGCAGTACTTC.

This clonotype has a count of ten or more. This sequence joins TRBV5-1 and TRBJ2-1, with TRBD2 matching 10 bases. This CDR3 is 17 amino acids long. The ends lost 0 bases at V and 0 bases at J; junction bases unmatched: 3. CDR1 is SGHRS, CDR2 YFSETQ, per germline. The CDR3 sequence: CASSLASGSFSYNEQFF. CDR3 DNA: TGCGCCAGCAGCTTGGCTAGCGGGAGTTTCTCCTACAATGAGCAGTTCTTC.

J is TRBJ2-7 and V is TRBV28; no reliable D call. CDR3 length equals 11 residues. Germline V lookup: CDR1 MDHEN, CDR2 SYDVKM. Trimming shortened V by 0 bases and J by 5 bases, and 2 bases separated the two germline ends. DNA of the CDR3: TGTGCCAGCAGTTTATGGCACGAGCAGTACTTC. Its protein is CASSLWHEQYF. The variable domain in full, completed from reference TRBV28 and TRBJ2-7, reads DVKVTQSSRYLVKRTGEKVFLECVQDMDHENMFWYRQDPGLGLRLIYFSYDVKMKEKGDIPEGYSVSREKKERFSLILESASTNQTSMYLCASSLWHEQYFGPGTRLTVT.

This clonotype came up many times. The J gene is TRBJ2-7, the V gene TRBV5-4, with D possibly matching TRBD2 (5 bases). With 4 bases removed from V and 5 bases from J, the gap between germline ends came to 10 bases. CDR1 and CDR2 (germline): SGHNT, YYREEE (reference sequence). There are 12 residues in the CDR3. The CDR3 coding sequence is TGTGCCAGCAGCCTGAGGGATCACGAGCAGTACTTC. This gives the protein CASSLRDHEQYF. The whole variable domain, filled in from reference TRBV5-4 and TRBJ2-7, reads ETGVTQSPTHLIKTRGQQVTLRCSSQSGHNTVSWYQQALGQGPQFIFQYYREEENGRGNFPPRFSGLQFPNYSSELNVNALELDDSALYLCASSLRDHEQYFGPGTRLTVT.

Many counts were recorded for this clonotype. The chain carries TRBV12-3 or TRBV12-4 and TRBJ2-2; TRBD2 agrees at 7 bases. The CDR3 contains 14 residues. With V trimmed by 7 bases and J by 0 bases, 2 bases remained unmatched. The CDR3 sequence: CASNSGANTGELFF. The CDR3 DNA sequence: TGTGCCAGCAACAGCGGGGCGAACACCGGGGAGCTGTTTTTT.

A few counts support this clonotype. The DNA of the CDR3 is TGTGCCAGCAGCTTAAACCCGACAGGGGCTGGGGCCAACGTCCTGACTTTC. Protein sequence: CASSLNPTGAGANVLTF. The chain couples TRBV7-3 to TRBJ2-6; the match to TRBD1 covers 8 bases. The CDR3 is 17 amino acids. Germline V gene sequence: CDR1 SGHTA, CDR2 FQGTGA. With 1 base clipped from V and 2 bases from J, the junction kept 4 bases outside the gene matches. Combining the CDR3 with reference TRBV7-3 and TRBJ2-6 gives the whole variable domain GAGVSQTPSNKVTEKGKYVELRCDPISGHTALYWYRQSLGQGPEFLIYFQGTGAADDSGLPNDRFFAVRPEGSVSTLKIQRTERGDSAVYLCASSLNPTGAGANVLTFGAGSRLTVL.

Of note for this clonotype: This sequence may be a read error, since a much larger clone differs from it by one base. The J gene is TRBJ2-3, the V gene TRBV7-8, with D unclear. The CDR3 length is 17 residues. From germline, CDR1 is SGHVS and CDR2 FQNEAQ. In DNA, the CDR3 is TGTCCCAGCAGCCTCGGGCGCTGGCGTGGAAAAACAGATACGCAGTATTTT. Amino acid sequence: CPSSLGRWRGKTDTQYF.

In its sample, this clonotype was seen many times. The chain has TRBV12-3 or TRBV12-4 and TRBJ2-1; 12 bases are shared with TRBD2. Trimming removed 6 bases from V and 0 bases from J; junction bases left unmatched: 9. The CDR3 totals 18 residues. The CDR3 region has the DNA TGTGCCAGCAGGAGCGGGACTAGCGGGCCCTTCTCCTACAATGAGCAGTTCTTC. Encoded protein: CASRSGTSGPFSYNEQFF.

This clonotype was seen ten or more times. In DNA, the CDR3 is TGTGCCAGCACCCCCCGGCTAGCGGGAGATACCGGGGAGCTGTTTTTT. Its translation: CASTPRLAGDTGELFF. The V gene is TRBV28, the J gene TRBJ2-2; 10 bases fit TRBD2. The CDR3 loop spans 16 amino acids. The germline V gene encodes CDR1 MDHEN and CDR2 SYDVKM. V was pared by 7 bases and J by 5 bases, with 10 bases of the junction left unmatched.

Many counts were recorded for this clonotype. The chain recombines TRBV20-1 with TRBJ2-3; D unclear. This CDR3 has 12 amino acids. In germline, CDR1 is DFQATT, CDR2 SNEGSKA (reference sequence). V was clipped by 6 bases and J by 1 base, with 8 bases between them. The CDR3 region has the DNA TGCAGTGCCCACCCAGGCACAGATACGCAGTATTTT. It translates to CSAHPGTDTQYF.

This clonotype was counted many times. The chain uses TRBV5-5 and TRBJ2-1, with D perhaps matching TRBD2 (7 bases). The V gene's germline CDR1 is SGHKS and CDR2 YYEKEE (reference sequence). CDR3 size: 14 residues. CDR3 coding DNA: TGTGCAGGGGGAGGGGGTCGCTCCTACAATGAGCAGTTCTTC. Its protein is CAGGGGRSYNEQFF.

This clonotype was recorded many times. The chain links TRBV6-5 to TRBJ1-4; a weak D match, TRBD1 (5 bases). V lost 0 bases and J 6 bases, leaving 8 bases between the germline ends. CDR1 MNHEY and CDR2 SVGAGI come from the germline V gene. The CDR3 consists of 14 residues. Here the CDR3 reads CASSYSSRDEKLFF. The CDR3 DNA sequence: TGTGCCAGCAGTTACTCTAGCAGGGATGAAAAACTGTTTTTT.

This clonotype was counted ten times or more. This sequence joins TRBV21-1 and TRBJ2-3; the table calls TRBD2, which could not be checked here. TRBV21-1 is deemed a pseudogene. This CDR3 region has 15 residues. The CDR3 reads CASSKRRGGADTQYF. DNA for the CDR3: TGTGCCAGCAGCAAGCGGCGGGGAGGGGCAGATACGCAGTATTTT.

This clonotype was observed at least ten times. The CDR3 reads CASSFGGQATQYF. CDR3 bases: TGTGCCAGCAGCTTTGGAGGGCAGGCGACCCAGTACTTC. The genes are TRBV7-2 and TRBJ2-5; D is possibly TRBD2 (6 bases). The CDR3 consists of 13 residues. CDR1 is SGHTA and CDR2 is FQGNSA in the germline V gene. V was clipped by 3 bases and J by 7 bases, with 12 bases between them.

This clonotype was counted many times. The genes are TRBV12-5 and TRBJ2-1; D uncertain. V dropped 3 bases and J dropped 5 bases, with 2 bases sitting between them. The length of the CDR3 is 11 residues. The V gene's germline CDR1 is LGHNT and CDR2 FRNRAP. CDR3 sequence (DNA): TGTGCTAGTGGTTTCCACAATGAGCAGTTCTTC. It codes for CASGFHNEQFF.

This clonotype was seen repeatedly, ten times or more. This sequence joins TRBV10-2 and TRBJ2-1; D is tentatively TRBD1 or TRBD2 (5 bases each). V was shortened by 3 bases and J by 10 bases, with 7 bases between the two germline ends. Germline-derived CDR1 and CDR2 are WSHSY and SAAADI. This CDR3 is 11 amino acids long. In nucleotides, the CDR3 is TGCGCCAGCAGTGACCGGGACGAGCAGTTCTTC. This codes for CASSDRDEQFF.

About this clonotype: One end of the junction varies from germline; a read error may be responsible. The chain employs TRBV20-1 and TRBJ1-5; 9 bases map to TRBD1. This CDR3 comprises 15 residues. The V gene's germline CDR1 is DFQATT and CDR2 SNEGSKA (reference sequence). The CDR3 nucleotides are TGCAATGCTTATTCGGGACAGGGACCTCACCAGCCCCAGCATTTT. Its protein product is CNAYSGQGPHQPQHF.